The next 3 T cell receptor beta chains were all read from a single sample in a study of blood T cell repertoires in COVID-19. The protocol was immunoSEQ multiplex PCR, while the TCRdb copy is restricted to in-frame clones and leaves out a portion. The data contain approximately 140,000 clones, approximately 84% of them seen just once; the ten biggest clones take up under 7%. The sample comprised PBMCs or T cells enriched from blood (not recorded which). The receptors here all came from a man aged 35-49 years with acute COVID-19.

The rearrangement links TRBV9 to TRBJ2-7; tentative D call: TRBD1 (7 bases). V was pared by 7 bases and J by 5 bases, with 16 bases between. The CDR3 sequence is 13 residues long. CDR1 and CDR2 (germline): SGDLS, YYNGEE. The CDR3 DNA follows: TGTGCCAGCTCTGCAGGGGGGTCCGACGAGCAGTACTTC. Translation: CASSAGGSDEQYF.

The chain combines TRBV10-3 with TRBJ2-2; 9 bases agree with TRBD1. Germline-derived CDR1 and CDR2 are ENHRY and SYGVKD. This CDR3 is built from 16 residues. The junction had 9 bases not matched to a gene; V was cut back by 4 bases and J by 6 bases. CDR3 bases: TGTGCCATCAGTGCGGTCGGACAGGGGACGCCCGGGGAGCTGTTTTTT. Translated, it gives CAISAVGQGTPGELFF.

V usage is TRBV6-2 or TRBV6-3 and J usage is TRBJ1-3; D might be TRBD1 (5 bases). The V end was cut by 4 bases, the J end by 1 base, with 14 bases between. CDR3 length: 16 residues. The germline V gene has CDR1 MNHEY and CDR2 SVGEGT. The CDR3 is CASSSAVRGSGNTIYF. DNA of the CDR3: TGTGCCAGCAGTTCGGCGGTTCGGGGGTCTGGAAACACCATATATTTT.